The next 10 T cell receptor beta chains were all read from a single sample in a study of neoadjuvant anti-PD-1 for oral cavity cancer. Measured with immunoSEQ multiplex PCR; TCRdb has only the in-frame clones, and not every one. The table lists more than 11,000 clones, 65% to 80% of them singletons. Time point indicated: after neoadjuvant nivolumab, at surgical resection. The sequences come from PBMCs, collected after nivolumab (anti-PD-1) treatment. These receptor sequences come from a person between 35 and 79 years old with oral cavity squamous cell carcinoma.

This rearrangement joins TRBV11-2 to TRBJ2-3, with D perhaps matching TRBD2 (5 bases). The length of the CDR3 is 14 residues. Trimming pared 0 bases from V and 3 bases from J, leaving 7 bases between. Per germline, CDR1 SGHAT and CDR2 FQNNGV. The CDR3 nucleotides are TGTGCCAGCAGCTTAGAGCTAGCTACAGATACGCAGTATTTT. Translated, it gives CASSLELATDTQYF.

The gene calls are TRBV10-3 and TRBJ1-2, with D possibly matching TRBD1 (6 bases). The germline gives CDR1 ENHRY, CDR2 SYGVKD. V was trimmed by 6 bases and J by 2 bases, leaving 13 bases between them. This CDR3 region has 14 residues. In nucleotides, the CDR3 is TGTGCCATCAGCCAAGGACAGCACAACTATGGCTACACCTTC. Translation gives CAISQGQHNYGYTF.

The V and J genes are TRBV19 and TRBJ2-7; 10 positions match TRBD2. Germline CDR1 reads LNHDA; CDR2 reads SQIVND (reference sequence). V trimming: 3 bases; J trimming: 7 bases; junction bases outside the gene matches: 9. CDR3 size: 15 residues. The CDR3 DNA reads TGTGCCAGTAGTATGGACCCAGCGGGGGGGCGAGAGCAGTACTTC. Translating gives CASSMDPAGGREQYF. The full variable domain, completed using reference TRBV19 and TRBJ2-7, is DGGITQSPKYLFRKEGQNVTLSCEQNLNHDAMYWYRQDPGQGLRLIYYSQIVNDFQKGDIAEGYSVSREKKESFPLTVTSAQKNPTAFYLCASSMDPAGGREQYFGPGTRLTVT.

The chain uses TRBV10-3 and TRBJ2-3; D remains ambiguous. Germline loops: CDR1 ENHRY, CDR2 SYGVKD. With 3 bases removed from V and 4 bases from J, the gap between germline ends came to 5 bases. The CDR3 runs to 12 residues. In nucleotides, the CDR3 is TGTGCCATCAGTGATCGGTCAGATACGCAGTATTTT. Its translation: CAISDRSDTQYF.

The genes are TRBV7-8 and TRBJ2-7; D gene unclear. CDR1 SGHVS and CDR2 FQNEAQ come from the germline V gene. Trimming left V 5 bases short and J 5 bases short, with 13 bases between. This CDR3 is 13 amino acids long. CDR3 region: CASSQFPTNEQYF. The CDR3 DNA sequence: TGTGCCAGCAGCCAGTTTCCCACCAACGAGCAGTACTTC.

J is TRBJ2-1 and V is TRBV6-6, with 7 bases fitting TRBD2. The CDR3 extends over 16 amino acids. Trimming cost V 5 bases and J 4 bases; bases outside gene matches: 11. The germline gives CDR1 MNHNY, CDR2 SVGAGI (reference sequence). CDR3 sequence: CASSPPGRVSYNEQFF. As DNA, the CDR3 is TGTGCCAGCAGTCCCCCAGGGAGGGTTTCTTACAATGAGCAGTTCTTC.

The chain is built from TRBV7-9 and TRBJ2-7; the D gene is possibly TRBD2 (6 bases). This CDR3 is 15 amino acids long. The V gene's germline CDR1 is SEHNR and CDR2 FQNEAQ (reference sequence). The V end was cut by 5 bases, the J end by 5 bases, with 19 bases between. CDR3 coding DNA: TGTGCCAGCAGCCATCGGCGGCTAGCGTTCGACGAGCAGTACTTC. Its translation: CASSHRRLAFDEQYF. The full variable domain, in which reference TRBV7-9 and TRBJ2-7 provide the parts outside the CDR3, is DTGVSQNPRHKITKRGQNVTFRCDPISEHNRLYWYRQTLGQGPEFLTYFQNEAQLEKSRLLSDRFSAERPKGSFSTLEIQRTEQGDSAMYLCASSHRRLAFDEQYFGPGTRLTVT.

In this sample, this clone turned up once. The chain uses TRBV5-1 and TRBJ1-1; D ambiguous. Germline V gives CDR1 SGHRS, CDR2 YFSETQ. The CDR3 is 13 residues long. V was clipped by 5 bases and J by 1 base, with 9 bases between them. The CDR3 DNA follows: TGCGCCAGCAGTCGAACAGCGAACACTGAAGCTTTCTTT. Its translation: CASSRTANTEAFF.

V and J are TRBV5-6 and TRBJ2-7; D unclear. V lost 3 bases and J lost 1, with 8 bases in between. The length of the CDR3 is 13 residues. Germline CDR1 reads SGHDT; CDR2 reads YYEEEE. CDR3 sequence: CASSYGPSYEQYF. CDR3 coding DNA: TGTGCCAGCAGCTACGGGCCGTCCTACGAGCAGTACTTC.

The chain is built from TRBV27 and TRBJ2-7; 7 positions match TRBD1. The CDR3 totals 14 residues. CDR1 and CDR2 from the germline V gene are MNHEY and SMNVEV (reference sequence). J was trimmed by 0 bases and V by 6 bases; bases with no gene match: 5. The CDR3 coding sequence is TGTGCCAGCAGCCGGACAGGACTCTCCTACGAGCAGTACTTC. Translating it yields CASSRTGLSYEQYF.